This is a list of T cell receptor beta chains from one sample in a study of OX40 agonist ivuxolimab in advanced cancers. This table comes from immunoSEQ multiplex PCR, and its TCRdb copy is limited to in-frame clones, with some not included. This table holds over 15,000 clones, around 84% found once. Material: CD4+ or CD8+ T cells sorted from blood, obtained in a trial of the OX40 agonist ivuxolimab. The receptors shown here come from an adult with an advanced solid tumor such as melanoma, head and neck, liver or kidney cancer. Both conserved end residues are part of each CDR3. Fields, in order: CDR3 protein, CDR3 DNA, clone size, J gene, V gene, D gene. A D gene is named only where the DNA matches it firmly. Clone size is given for some rows only: seen once, a few or many times, or a class if the clone is expanded.

CASRRSGTGVRNEQFF	TGTGCCAGCAGGCGCTCCGGGACAGGAGTGCGCAATGAGCAGTTCTTC	-	TRBJ2-1	TRBV14	TRBD1
CASSPQVGGGDIQYF	TGTGCCAGCAGTCCGCAAGTCGGGGGAGGGGACATTCAGTACTTC	-	TRBJ2-4	TRBV6-4	TRBD2
CASSPGNSMNSPLHF	TGTGCCAGCAGCCCTGGGAACAGCATGAATTCACCCCTCCACTTT	-	TRBJ1-6	TRBV7-8	-
CVRSSAPGLAGGRYNEQFF	TGTGTCAGAAGCTCCGCCCCGGGACTAGCGGGAGGTCGCTACAATGAGCAGTTCTTC	-	TRBJ2-1	TRBV7-5	-
CASSLGRVGNEQFF	TGCGCCAGCAGCTTGGGGAGGGTCGGCAATGAGCAGTTCTTC	-	TRBJ2-1	TRBV5-1	-
CASIMTGATEAFF	TGTGCCAGCATCATGACAGGGGCTACTGAAGCTTTCTTT	-	TRBJ1-1	TRBV6-5	TRBD1
CASSLGGLDQGYTF	TGTGCCAGCAGCTTAGGGGGGCTCGACCAGGGCTACACCTTC	-	TRBJ1-2	TRBV7-2	-
CASSLGDGGNTIYF	TGTGCCAGCAGCTTAGGGGACGGCGGAAACACCATATATTTT	-	TRBJ1-3	TRBV7-6	-
CASSQGVDRVTDTQYF	TGTGCCAGCAGCCAAGGTGTGGACAGGGTGACAGATACGCAGTATTTT	-	TRBJ2-3	TRBV4-2	TRBD1
CSAPSSNEQFF	TGCAGTGCCCCCTCAAGCAATGAGCAGTTCTTC	-	TRBJ2-1	TRBV20-1	-
CASSGYRGEAFF	TGTGCCAGCAGCGGATACAGGGGGGAAGCTTTCTTT	-	TRBJ1-1	TRBV9	TRBD1
CASSTQTGQPQHF	TGTGCCAGCAGTACCCAGACAGGGCAGCCCCAGCATTTT	-	TRBJ1-5	TRBV6-4	TRBD1
CASSQGQSSNQPQHF	TGTGCCAGCAGCCAAGGTCAGTCAAGCAATCAGCCCCAGCATTTT	few	TRBJ1-5	TRBV4-2	-
CASSLVVGGTGELFF	TGTGCCAGCAGCTTAGTAGTCGGAGGAACCGGGGAGCTGTTTTTT	-	TRBJ2-2	TRBV7-6	-
CASRWDSLHSPLHF	TGTGCCAGCCGTTGGGACAGTCTCCATTCACCCCTCCACTTT	once	TRBJ1-6	TRBV27	TRBD1
CAHRRDRDYEQYF	TGTGCCCACCGGAGGGACAGGGACTACGAGCAGTACTTC	-	TRBJ2-7	TRBV6-1	TRBD1
CASRQGRNNEQFF	TGTGCCAGCAGACAGGGTCGAAACAATGAGCAGTTCTTC	-	TRBJ2-1	TRBV6-5	-
CASMLESNTEAFF	TGTGCCAGCATGCTCGAATCGAACACTGAAGCTTTCTTT	once	TRBJ1-1	TRBV2	-
CASSARDSGAGELFF	TGTGCCAGCAGTGCTCGGGACAGCGGGGCCGGGGAGCTGTTTTTT	-	TRBJ2-2	TRBV9	-
CASNEANQPQHF	TGTGCCAGCAATGAGGCCAATCAGCCCCAGCATTTT	-	TRBJ1-5	TRBV2	-
CSAHGGGEQFF	TGCAGTGCTCACGGGGGTGGGGAGCAGTTCTTC	-	TRBJ2-1	TRBV20-1	-
CASSVGPFGQTSSGNTIYF	TGTGCCAGCAGCGTAGGACCATTTGGACAGACCTCCTCTGGAAACACCATATATTTT	-	TRBJ1-3	TRBV9	-
CASSLYGPNHSGNTIYF	TGTGCCAGCAGCCTGTACGGCCCCAACCACTCTGGAAACACCATATATTTT	-	TRBJ1-3	TRBV27	-
CASSEGGTGRPTVQFF	TGTGCCAGCAGTGAAGGTGGGACAGGGCGCCCAACTGTGCAGTTCTTC	few	TRBJ2-1	TRBV6-1	TRBD1
CASSLIGSGRDTQYF	TGCGCCAGCAGCTTGATCGGGAGCGGTCGGGATACGCAGTATTTT	-	TRBJ2-3	TRBV5-1	-
CASSVGPQGDEAFF	TGTGCCAGCAGCGTAGGTCCCCAAGGGGATGAAGCTTTCTTT	-	TRBJ1-1	TRBV9	-
CASRSGTGVNQPQHF	TGTGCCAGCAGGTCCGGGACAGGGGTGAATCAGCCCCAGCATTTT	-	TRBJ1-5	TRBV6-5	TRBD1